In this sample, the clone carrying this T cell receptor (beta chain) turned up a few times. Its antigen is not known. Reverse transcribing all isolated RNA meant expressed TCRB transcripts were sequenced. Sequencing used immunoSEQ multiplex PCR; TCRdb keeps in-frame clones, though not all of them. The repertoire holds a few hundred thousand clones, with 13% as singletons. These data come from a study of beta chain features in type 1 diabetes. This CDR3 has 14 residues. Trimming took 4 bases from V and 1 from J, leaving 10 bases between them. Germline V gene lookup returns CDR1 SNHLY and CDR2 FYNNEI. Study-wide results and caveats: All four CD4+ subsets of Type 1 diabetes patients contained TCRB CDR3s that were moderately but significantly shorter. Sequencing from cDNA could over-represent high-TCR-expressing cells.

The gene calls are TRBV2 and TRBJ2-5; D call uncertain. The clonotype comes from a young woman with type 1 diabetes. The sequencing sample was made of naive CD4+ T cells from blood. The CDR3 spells CASSGPTTQETQYF. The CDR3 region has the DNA TGTGCCAGCAGTGGGCCAACTACCCAAGAGACCCAGTACTTC.